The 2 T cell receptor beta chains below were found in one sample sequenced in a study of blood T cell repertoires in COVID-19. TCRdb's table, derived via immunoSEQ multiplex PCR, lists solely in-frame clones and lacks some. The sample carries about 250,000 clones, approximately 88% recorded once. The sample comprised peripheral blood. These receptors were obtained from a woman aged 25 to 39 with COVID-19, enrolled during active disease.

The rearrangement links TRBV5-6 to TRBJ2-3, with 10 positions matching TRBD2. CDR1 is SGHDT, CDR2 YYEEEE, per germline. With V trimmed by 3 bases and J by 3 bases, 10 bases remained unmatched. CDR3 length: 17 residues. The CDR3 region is CASSSTPGLAKTDTQYF. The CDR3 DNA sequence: TGTGCCAGCAGCTCAACCCCGGGACTAGCGAAGACAGATACGCAGTATTTT.

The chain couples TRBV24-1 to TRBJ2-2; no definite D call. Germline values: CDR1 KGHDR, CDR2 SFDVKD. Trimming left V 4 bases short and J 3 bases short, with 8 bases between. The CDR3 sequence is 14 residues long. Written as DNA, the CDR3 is TGTGCCACCAGTGACCTACGTTACACCGGGGAGCTGTTTTTT. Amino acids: CATSDLRYTGELFF.